Shown below are 18 T cell receptor beta chains from a single sample sequenced in a study of low-dose radiotherapy and immunotherapy resistance in tumors. Time point described: before trial treatment. TRAV- and TRBV-specific primers, spanning alpha and beta chains, primed first-strand cDNA. TCR amplification involved around 22 PCR cycles with a constant-region primer and V-primer adapter. Using its own MiXCR run on the reads, TCRdb lists one record per CDR3 protein. The sample lists approximately 70,000 distinct CDR3 sequences, about a third occurring once. Sequencing was performed on PBMCs, taken before treatment. These receptors all stem from a female donor with ovarian cancer.

This clonotype has at least ten counts. In nucleotides, the CDR3 is TGTGCCAGCAGCTTAACGGGACTAGCGGGAGGGGAGACCCAGTACTTC. This encodes CASSLTGLAGGETQYF. The V gene is TRBV7-2, the J gene TRBJ2-5; 16 bases align to TRBD2. The length of the CDR3 is 16 residues. Looked up from germline, CDR1 is SGHTA and CDR2 is FQGNSA. Germline trimming cut 2 bases from V and 5 bases from J; bases unmatched to any gene: 2. Drawing the rest from reference TRBV7-2 and TRBJ2-5, the complete variable domain is GAGVSQSPSNKVTEKGKDVELRCDPISGHTALYWYRQSLGQGLEFLIYFQGNSAPDKSGLPSDRFSAERTGGSVSTLTIQRTQQEDSAVYLCASSLTGLAGGETQYFGPGTRLLVL.

This clonotype was recorded once. The V gene is TRBV6-5, the J gene TRBJ1-5; 7 nucleotides match TRBD1. Germline V lookup: CDR1 MNHEY, CDR2 SVGAGI. This CDR3 is built from 15 residues. Trimming removed 6 bases from V and 3 bases from J; junction bases left unmatched: 8. CDR3 amino acids: CASRQTGRDNQPQHF. As DNA, the CDR3 is TGTGCCAGCAGGCAGACAGGGAGAGACAATCAGCCCCAGCATTTT.

In this sample, this clonotype turned up many times. The chain employs TRBV12-3 or TRBV12-4 and TRBJ1-5, with unresolved D. Trimming shortened V by 5 bases and J by 3 bases, and 11 bases separated the two germline ends. This CDR3 is 14 amino acids long. CDR3: CASSPSGNNQPQHF. The CDR3 DNA is TGTGCCAGCAGTCCTTCAGGAAACAATCAGCCCCAGCATTTT.

This clonotype was picked up many times. CDR3 sequence reads: CASSTSTGLAGVNEQFF. The CDR3 region has the DNA TGTGCCAGCAGCACCTCCACGGGACTAGCGGGGGTTAATGAGCAGTTCTTC. The gene calls are TRBV7-2 and TRBJ2-1; 14 bases match TRBD2. Germline CDR1 reads SGHTA; CDR2 reads FQGNSA. The CDR3 is 17 amino acids. After removal of 5 bases from V and 7 bases from J, the junction contained 10 bases not matched to a gene.

V is TRBV24-1 and J is TRBJ1-2; D is ambiguous. Germline loops: CDR1 KGHDR, CDR2 SFDVKD. Trimming took off 12 bases at V and 4 bases at J, with 8 bases between the two ends. The CDR3 consists of 10 residues. CDR3 DNA sequence: TGTGCCCCCCCGGCCTATGGCTACACCTTC. Amino acid sequence: CAPPAYGYTF.

This clonotype was observed many times. The CDR3 here is CASNDGQSYEQYF. The CDR3 DNA reads as TGTGCCAGCAACGACGGACAGTCCTACGAGCAGTACTTC. The V gene is TRBV2, the J gene TRBJ2-7, with D possibly TRBD1 on 6 matching bases. This CDR3 contains 13 residues. Per the germline V gene, CDR1 is SNHLY and CDR2 is FYNNEI. The V end lost 7 bases, the J end lost 1 base, and 11 bases lay between the germline ends.

This chain links TRBV5-4 with TRBJ2-3; 9 bases line up with TRBD2. The closer fit of TRBJ2-5 to the DNA end suggests the J call may be wrong. The CDR3 has 16 residues. Germline lookup yields CDR1 SGHNT and CDR2 YYREEE (reference sequence). CDR3 nucleotides: TGTGCCAGCATCCTCTCTAGCGGGATGGGCATTGAGACCCAGTACTTC. Protein product: CASILSSGMGIETQYF.

This clonotype was recorded many times. The chain carries TRBV19 and TRBJ2-5, with D possibly matching TRBD1 (5 bases). The V end was cut by 4 bases, the J end by 0 bases, with 15 bases between. CDR3 length: 16 residues. Germline V CDR1 and CDR2: LNHDA, SQIVND (reference sequence). In nucleotides, the CDR3 is TGTGCCAGTAGTAACCAGGGAACAGGCTACCAAGAGACCCAGTACTTC. It codes for CASSNQGTGYQETQYF.

This clonotype has at least ten counts. This chain uses TRBV10-3 with TRBJ2-3; 15 bases are shared with TRBD2. The CDR3 spans 15 residues. Germline trimming cut 5 bases from V and 6 bases from J; bases unmatched to any gene: 3. Germline V gene lookup returns CDR1 ENHRY and CDR2 SYGVKD. The CDR3 loop reads CAISRTSGGADTQYF. In DNA form, the CDR3 reads TGTGCCATCAGTAGGACTAGCGGGGGGGCTGATACGCAGTATTTT.

This clonotype was seen repeatedly, ten times or more. V and J are TRBV15 and TRBJ1-5; D unclear. The CDR3 contains 13 residues. Germline V lookup: CDR1 LNHNV, CDR2 YYDKDF (reference sequence). Trimming took off 4 bases at V and 5 bases at J, with 9 bases between the two ends. CDR3 amino acids: CATSMTRHQPQHF. CDR3 nucleotides: TGTGCCACCAGCATGACGAGACATCAGCCCCAGCATTTT.

This clonotype was recorded at least ten times. The chain links TRBV6-4 to TRBJ2-7; TRBD2 agrees at 8 bases. The ends lost 5 bases at V and 4 bases at J; junction bases unmatched: 4. Looked up from germline, CDR1 is MRHNA and CDR2 is SNTAGT. CDR3 length: 13 amino acids. This chain's CDR3 is CASSMGLVYEQYF. Written as DNA, the CDR3 is TGTGCCAGCAGTATGGGACTAGTTTACGAGCAGTACTTC.

The chain couples TRBV20-1 to TRBJ1-1, with unresolved D. Looked up from germline, CDR1 is DFQATT and CDR2 is SNEGSKA (reference sequence). This CDR3 region has 11 residues. Trimming removed 8 bases from V and 0 bases from J, with 7 bases in between. The CDR3 DNA sequence: TGCAGTCCCGGGATGAACACTGAAGCTTTCTTT. Its translation: CSPGMNTEAFF.

This clonotype was counted ten times or more. The CDR3 DNA sequence: TGCGCCAGCAGCCATTTGGAGGGAGAAGATGAGCAGTTCTTC. Protein product: CASSHLEGEDEQFF. This rearrangement joins TRBV4-3 to TRBJ2-1; D might be TRBD2 (6 bases). With 3 bases removed from V and 8 bases from J, the gap between germline ends came to 14 bases. The germline V gene encodes CDR1 LGHNA and CDR2 YSLEER. CDR3 length equals 14 residues.

Comment on this clonotype: A single base separates this from a much larger clone, so it may be a read error. This chain joins TRBV7-8 and TRBJ1-5, with 10 bases lining up with TRBD1. The germline V gene has CDR1 SGHVS and CDR2 FQNEAQ. The CDR3 runs 14 residues. V shed 6 bases and J 5 bases; nucleotides not matched to a gene: 4. Here the CDR3 reads CASRGQGLDQPQHF. CDR3 in DNA: TGTGCCAGCAGGGGACAGGGGTTGGATCAGCCCCAGCATTTT.

This clonotype turned up a few times. The chain links TRBV5-1 to TRBJ2-7; TRBD1 aligns across 7 bases. There are 19 residues in the CDR3. The germline V gene has CDR1 SGHRS and CDR2 YFSETQ. The V gene end was trimmed by 0 bases and the J gene end by 3 bases; junction bases not matched to a gene: 18. The CDR3 bases are TGCGCCAGCAGCTTGGCCTGGGGTGGCCGGGACAGAGAATACTACGAGCAGTACTTC. Residues: CASSLAWGGRDREYYEQYF.

V is TRBV11-3 and J is TRBJ1-1; D gene unclear. Germline-derived CDR1 and CDR2 are SGHNT and YENEEA. This CDR3 comprises 12 residues. V shed 3 bases and J shed 3 bases, with 5 bases lying between them. This chain's CDR3 is CASSFGDTEAFF. In nucleotides, the CDR3 is TGTGCCAGCAGCTTTGGCGACACTGAAGCTTTCTTT.

Many counts were recorded for this clonotype. The rearrangement joins TRBV6-1 to TRBJ2-1, with TRBD2 matching 13 bases. The germline CDR1 and CDR2 sequences are MNHNS and SASEGT. Trimming took 6 bases from V and 8 from J; bases not matched to a gene: 4. CDR3 length: 14 amino acids. CDR3 in amino acids: CASRGLAGVDEQFF. For the CDR3, the DNA is TGTGCCAGCAGAGGACTAGCGGGAGTGGATGAGCAGTTCTTC.

This clonotype was detected ten times or more. CDR3 nucleotides: TGTGCCACCCGACAAAGGGGGGTATCCTACGAGCAGTACTTC. Its protein product is CATRQRGVSYEQYF. J is TRBJ2-7 and V is TRBV6-2 or TRBV6-3; D possibly matches TRBD1 or TRBD2 (6 bases each). The ends were cut back, 10 bases at V and 1 base at J, with 17 bases in the middle. There are 14 residues in the CDR3. CDR1 is MNHEY and CDR2 is SVGEGT in the germline V gene.